The present TCR beta chain was sequenced within a study of PD-1 blockade in classical Hodgkin lymphoma. Study overall: Patients received nivolumab 3 mg/kg intravenously every 2 weeks.

Sequencing used immunoSEQ multiplex PCR; TCRdb keeps in-frame clones, though not all of them. The sample yields under 60,000 clones, about three quarters seen once. A remark on this clone: Its antigen is undetermined.

No patient escaped relapse after autologous stem cell transplantation, and brentuximab vedotin exposure varied. V was clipped by 5 bases and J by 5 bases; unmatched bases: 10. The CDR3 spans 15 residues. The germline V gene encodes CDR1 SGHDT and CDR2 YYEEEE. Study-wide findings and caveats: Compared with healthy donors, newly diagnosed patients reportedly showed lower baseline TCR diversity. The study found that TCR diversity rose significantly by C4D1 in CD4+ but not CD8+ cells.

The chain joins TRBV5-6 to TRBJ2-5; 9 positions agree with TRBD2. This material consisted of peripheral blood mononuclear cells (PBMCs), taken at baseline. The TCR was taken from a human donor with classical Hodgkin lymphoma. The DNA for the CDR3 is TGTGCCAGCAGTGGGGATAGCGGGAGAGGTGAGACCCAGTACTTC. Translated: CASSGDSGRGETQYF.